Listed below are T cell receptor beta chains from one sample, sequenced in a study of T cell repertoires in cytomegalovirus infection. TCRdb re-called the reads through MiXCR, storing one row per CDR3 protein. The sample lists almost 500,000 distinct CDR3 sequences, 11% occurring once. Sequences were obtained from PBMCs. The receptors here all came from a human donor in good health (CMV status not recorded). Some clones in this sample may be carry-over from other donors' samples. The CDR3 runs from the conserved cysteine through the conserved F or W. The D gene is left open where the match is weak. Clone size is stated in some rows and not others, as once, few, many or a class when expanded.

size: many; length: 15; D: TRBD2; J: TRBJ2-1; V: TRBV7-9; DNA: TGTGCCAGCAACGGGACTAGCGGGAGTGGAGATGAGCAGTTCTTC; CDR3: CASNGTSGSGDEQFF
size: many; length: 13; D: TRBD1; J: TRBJ2-7; V: TRBV7-2; DNA: TGTGCCAGCAGCTTCGGGACAGGGTACGAGCAGTACTTC; CDR3: CASSFGTGYEQYF
size: -; length: 15; D: TRBD1; J: TRBJ1-1; V: TRBV29-1; DNA: TGCAGCGTTGAGGGACAGGGGGGAAAGAACACTGAAGCTTTCTTT; CDR3: CSVEGQGGKNTEAFF
size: -; length: 15; D: -; J: TRBJ2-1; V: TRBV5-5; DNA: TGTGCCAGCAGCCCCAACCCCGGACAGTTCAATGAGCAGTTCTTC; CDR3: CASSPNPGQFNEQFF
size: many; length: 21; D: -; J: TRBJ2-2; V: TRBV12-3/TRBV12-4; DNA: TGTGCCATCGAGATGGACGTTCCACCCCCCTCAGTTAAGCCGAACACCGGGGAGCTGTTTTTT; CDR3: CAIEMDVPPPSVKPNTGELFF
size: many; length: 14; D: TRBD2; J: TRBJ2-1; V: TRBV5-1; DNA: TGCGCCAGCAGCTGGGCGGGGGGGGACAATGAGCAGTTCTTC; CDR3: CASSWAGGDNEQFF
size: many; length: 15; D: -; J: TRBJ1-1; V: TRBV5-6; DNA: TGTGCCAGCAGCTCCTCCGGGACTGAGAACACTGAAGCTTTCTTT; CDR3: CASSSSGTENTEAFF
size: many; length: 18; D: TRBD2; J: TRBJ2-2; V: TRBV5-1; DNA: TGCGCCAGCAGCCTTGGACTAGCGGGAAAAGACACTCCCGGGGAGCTGTTTTTT; CDR3: CASSLGLAGKDTPGELFF
size: few; length: 13; D: -; J: TRBJ1-1; V: TRBV3-1; DNA: TGTGCCAGCAGCCTCTCGCGGAGGGTAGAAGCTTTCTTT; CDR3: CASSLSRRVEAFF
size: -; length: 13; D: TRBD1; J: TRBJ1-1; V: TRBV19; DNA: TGTGCCAGTACCGAGGGACAGGGAAAGAAAGCTTTCTTT; CDR3: CASTEGQGKKAFF
size: many; length: 13; D: -; J: TRBJ1-1; V: TRBV20-1; DNA: TGCAGTGCCCCACTGGCGACAGACACTGAAGCTTTCTTT; CDR3: CSAPLATDTEAFF
size: few; length: 18; D: TRBD2; J: TRBJ2-7; V: TRBV20-1; DNA: TGCAGTGCTAGAGATGCGAAGACTAGCGGGAGGGCCTCACGCGAGCAGTACTTC; CDR3: CSARDAKTSGRASREQYF
size: few; length: 14; D: -; J: TRBJ2-2; V: TRBV5-5; DNA: TGTGCCAGCAGCTTGGCGGTGATCACCGGGGAGCTGTTTTTT; CDR3: CASSLAVITGELFF
size: many; length: 16; D: TRBD2; J: TRBJ2-1; V: TRBV20-1; DNA: TGCAGTGCTAGAGATCGGACTAGCGGGAGAATCAATGAGCAGTTCTTC; CDR3: CSARDRTSGRINEQFF
size: many; length: 14; D: -; J: TRBJ2-7; V: TRBV28; DNA: TGTGCCAGCAGTTTATTCAGGGCCGGCTACGAGCAGTACTTC; CDR3: CASSLFRAGYEQYF
size: many; length: 15; D: -; J: TRBJ1-5; V: TRBV30; DNA: TGTGCCTGGAATGCGGGACCTGATAGCAATCAGCCCCAGCATTTT; CDR3: CAWNAGPDSNQPQHF
size: many; length: 14; D: -; J: TRBJ2-1; V: TRBV7-8; DNA: TGTGCCAGCAGCTCTCTCAGGGGATACAATGAGCAGTTCTTC; CDR3: CASSSLRGYNEQFF
size: -; length: 15; D: -; J: TRBJ1-6; V: TRBV7-8; DNA: TGTGCCAGCAGCTTATTCCGGAACTATAATTCACCCCTCCACTTT; CDR3: CASSLFRNYNSPLHF
size: many; length: 16; D: TRBD2; J: TRBJ2-7; V: TRBV7-8; DNA: TGTGCCAGCAGCCCGCATGGAGGACTAGCGCCCTACGAGCAGTACTTC; CDR3: CASSPHGGLAPYEQYF
size: few; length: 13; D: -; J: TRBJ1-1; V: TRBV10-3; DNA: TGTGCCATCAGTCCGGCAGGATTGACTGAAGCTTTCTTT; CDR3: CAISPAGLTEAFF
size: many; length: 16; D: TRBD2; J: TRBJ2-7; V: TRBV19; DNA: TGTGCCAGTAGTATACGGGTCGGGACTAGCGAGGACGAGCAGTACTTC; CDR3: CASSIRVGTSEDEQYF
size: -; length: 14; D: -; J: TRBJ2-2; V: TRBV7-3; DNA: TGTGCCAGCAGCTTTCAGGTCAGCGCCGGGGAGCTGTTTTTT; CDR3: CASSFQVSAGELFF
size: -; length: 16; D: TRBD2; J: TRBJ2-3; V: TRBV28; DNA: TGTGCCAGCAGTCGCTGGACTAGCGGGAACACAGATACGCAGTATTTT; CDR3: CASSRWTSGNTDTQYF
size: -; length: 15; D: TRBD1; J: TRBJ1-1; V: TRBV20-1; DNA: TGCAGTGCTAGGCTGGACAGGGGGCCTCGTTATGAAGCTTTCTTT; CDR3: CSARLDRGPRYEAFF
size: few; length: 16; D: TRBD1; J: TRBJ1-6; V: TRBV5-5; DNA: TGTGCCAGCAGCTTGTTCGGGACAGGGAATAATTCACCCCTCCACTTT; CDR3: CASSLFGTGNNSPLHF
size: -; length: 15; D: -; J: TRBJ2-2; V: TRBV2; DNA: TGTGCCAGCAGTGACGGAGAGGTTGACACCGGGGAGCTGTTTTTT; CDR3: CASSDGEVDTGELFF
size: -; length: 15; D: -; J: TRBJ2-7; V: TRBV5-4; DNA: TGTGCCAGCAGCTTGGACCCCTCGAGCTCCTACGAGCAGTACTTC; CDR3: CASSLDPSSSYEQYF
size: many; length: 14; D: TRBD1; J: TRBJ2-5; V: TRBV7-2; DNA: TGTGCCAGCAGCTTACAGGGGGCGGAGGAGACCCAGTACTTC; CDR3: CASSLQGAEETQYF
size: -; length: 13; D: -; J: TRBJ2-2; V: TRBV27; DNA: TGTGCCAGCAGTAACAGGCGAGGCGGGGAGCTGTTTTTT; CDR3: CASSNRRGGELFF
size: many; length: 13; D: -; J: TRBJ2-2; V: TRBV7-9; DNA: TGTGCCAGCAGCTTGTCCCTGGCCGGGGAGCTGTTTTTT; CDR3: CASSLSLAGELFF
size: many; length: 16; D: -; J: TRBJ2-5; V: TRBV5-1; DNA: TGCGCCAGCAGCCTACCGCCCGGAGCCGTGCAAGAGACCCAGTACTTC; CDR3: CASSLPPGAVQETQYF
size: -; length: 17; D: TRBD2; J: TRBJ2-1; V: TRBV20-1; DNA: TGCAGTGCTAGATCACTCGTGCTTAGCGGGGGGCCGGATGAGCAGTTCTTC; CDR3: CSARSLVLSGGPDEQFF
size: many; length: 13; D: -; J: TRBJ1-5; V: TRBV12-3/TRBV12-4; DNA: TGTGCCAGCAGTACAGGGACTTATCAGCCCCAGCATTTT; CDR3: CASSTGTYQPQHF
size: many; length: 17; D: TRBD1; J: TRBJ2-6; V: TRBV7-9; DNA: TGTGCCAGCAGCCCCCGGACAGGGCCCTTCGAGGCCAACGTCCTGACTTTC; CDR3: CASSPRTGPFEANVLTF
size: many; length: 18; D: TRBD2; J: TRBJ2-2; V: TRBV7-8; DNA: TGTGCCAGCAGCTTAGTGTATAGCGGGGGGGCCAACACCGGGGAGCTGTTTTTT; CDR3: CASSLVYSGGANTGELFF
size: -; length: 15; D: -; J: TRBJ2-5; V: TRBV27; DNA: TGTGCCAGCAGTTTAAGGTTCTGGCAGACGGAGACCCAGTACTTC; CDR3: CASSLRFWQTETQYF
size: many; length: 13; D: -; J: TRBJ2-1; V: TRBV6-5; DNA: TGTGCCAGCAGTTACTCGAGGCGGGATGAGCAGTTCTTC; CDR3: CASSYSRRDEQFF
size: few; length: 16; D: TRBD1; J: TRBJ2-1; V: TRBV5-5; DNA: TGTGCCAGCAGCTCAGTAAAGGACAGGGTTTACAATGAGCAGTTCTTC; CDR3: CASSSVKDRVYNEQFF
size: many; length: 14; D: -; J: TRBJ1-6; V: TRBV6-1; DNA: TGTGCCAGCAGGCAAGGACGGAATAATTCACCCCTCCACTTT; CDR3: CASRQGRNNSPLHF
size: -; length: 13; D: -; J: TRBJ1-5; V: TRBV5-6; DNA: TGTGCCAGCAGCTCAGACCTCGGGCAGCCCCAGCATTTT; CDR3: CASSSDLGQPQHF
size: -; length: 15; D: TRBD2; J: TRBJ2-5; V: TRBV6-2/TRBV6-3; DNA: TGTGCCAGCACCCGGACTAGCGGGAGGCAAGAGACCCAGTACTTC; CDR3: CASTRTSGRQETQYF
size: many; length: 16; D: -; J: TRBJ2-1; V: TRBV4-1; DNA: TGCGCCAGCAGCCAGAGAAACGCCAACTCCTACAATGAGCAGTTCTTC; CDR3: CASSQRNANSYNEQFF
size: -; length: 14; D: TRBD2; J: TRBJ2-7; V: TRBV6-5; DNA: TGTGCCAGCAGCCACGGGAGGTGGTCCTACGAGCAGTACTTC; CDR3: CASSHGRWSYEQYF
size: -; length: 15; D: TRBD2; J: TRBJ2-1; V: TRBV30; DNA: TGTGCCTGGCGGACCGGACTAGCGGGAGTGTATGAGCAGTTCTTC; CDR3: CAWRTGLAGVYEQFF
size: many; length: 16; D: TRBD1; J: TRBJ2-1; V: TRBV7-2; DNA: TGTGCCAGCAGCTTAGGGGACAGGCAAAGGGTCAATGAGCAGTTCTTC; CDR3: CASSLGDRQRVNEQFF
size: many; length: 12; D: -; J: TRBJ2-1; V: TRBV7-6; DNA: TGTGCCAGCAGCCCCGCGTTAGAGGGGCAGTTCTTC; CDR3: CASSPALEGQFF
size: -; length: 13; D: -; J: TRBJ1-2; V: TRBV29-1; DNA: TGCAGCGTTGAGGGGGGGTACTTCTATGGCTACACCTTC; CDR3: CSVEGGYFYGYTF
size: -; length: 14; D: -; J: TRBJ2-7; V: TRBV12-5; DNA: TGTGCTAGTGGTTTCGGGGATCCCGGCTACGAGCAGTACTTC; CDR3: CASGFGDPGYEQYF
size: many; length: 12; D: -; J: TRBJ1-2; V: TRBV2; DNA: TGTGCCAGCAGTGGGACGAATTATGGCTACACCTTC; CDR3: CASSGTNYGYTF
size: many; length: 13; D: -; J: TRBJ1-1; V: TRBV7-2; DNA: TGTGCCAGCAGCTTATCCAAGAACACTGAAGCTTTCTTT; CDR3: CASSLSKNTEAFF
size: once; length: 15; D: TRBD1; J: TRBJ2-1; V: TRBV3-1; DNA: TGTGCCAGCAGCTTTGACAGGGACCCCTACAATGAGCAGTTCTTC; CDR3: CASSFDRDPYNEQFF
size: many; length: 13; D: TRBD1; J: TRBJ1-5; V: TRBV29-1; DNA: TGCAGCGCCCAGACAGGGTCCAATCAGCCCCAGCATTTT; CDR3: CSAQTGSNQPQHF
size: -; length: 14; D: TRBD2; J: TRBJ2-1; V: TRBV6-6; DNA: TGTGCCAGCAGACGACTAGCGGGAGAGAATGAGCAGTTCTTC; CDR3: CASRRLAGENEQFF
size: few; length: 15; D: -; J: TRBJ2-7; V: TRBV11-2; DNA: TGTGCCAGCAGTCCTATTCAACTTATTAACTACGAGCAGTACTTC; CDR3: CASSPIQLINYEQYF
size: few; length: 15; D: TRBD1; J: TRBJ1-3; V: TRBV9; DNA: TGTGCCAGCAGCTCCGGACAGGGCGTCTGGAACACCATATATTTT; CDR3: CASSSGQGVWNTIYF
size: many; length: 14; D: TRBD2; J: TRBJ2-7; V: TRBV28; DNA: TGTGCCAGCAGTTTACTGGCGGGAGACAACGAGCAGTACTTC; CDR3: CASSLLAGDNEQYF
size: many; length: 16; D: TRBD2; J: TRBJ2-5; V: TRBV7-9; DNA: TGTGCCAGCAGCCCGGGACTAGCGGCCTCTCAAGAGACCCAGTACTTC; CDR3: CASSPGLAASQETQYF
size: -; length: 16; D: TRBD2; J: TRBJ2-1; V: TRBV5-1; DNA: TGCGCCAGCAGCTTGGTGGCGGGGGGAGGAAATAATGAGCAGTTCTTC; CDR3: CASSLVAGGGNNEQFF
size: many; length: 14; D: TRBD1; J: TRBJ1-1; V: TRBV12-3/TRBV12-4; DNA: TGTGCCAGCAGCCTCGGGACAGGGGTCGGTGAAGCTTTCTTT; CDR3: CASSLGTGVGEAFF
size: few; length: 14; D: -; J: TRBJ1-2; V: TRBV20-1; DNA: TGCAGTGCGCCGAGGACCACAACAAACTATGGCTACACCTTC; CDR3: CSAPRTTTNYGYTF